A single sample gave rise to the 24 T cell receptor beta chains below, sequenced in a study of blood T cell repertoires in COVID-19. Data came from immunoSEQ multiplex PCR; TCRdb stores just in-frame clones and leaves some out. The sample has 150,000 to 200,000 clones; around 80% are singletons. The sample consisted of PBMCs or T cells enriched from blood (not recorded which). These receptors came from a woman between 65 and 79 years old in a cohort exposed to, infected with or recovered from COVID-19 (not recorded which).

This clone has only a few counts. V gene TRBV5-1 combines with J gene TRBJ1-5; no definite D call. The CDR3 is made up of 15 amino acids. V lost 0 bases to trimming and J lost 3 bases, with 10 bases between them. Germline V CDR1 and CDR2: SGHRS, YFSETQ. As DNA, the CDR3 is TGCGCCAGCAGCTTGGTCGGGAACTCCAATCAGCCCCAGCATTTT. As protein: CASSLVGNSNQPQHF.

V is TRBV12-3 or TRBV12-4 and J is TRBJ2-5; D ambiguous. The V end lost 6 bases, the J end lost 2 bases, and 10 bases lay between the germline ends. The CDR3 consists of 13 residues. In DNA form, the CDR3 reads TGTGCCAGCAGCCAAAGAACACAAGAGACCCAGTACTTC. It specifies CASSQRTQETQYF.

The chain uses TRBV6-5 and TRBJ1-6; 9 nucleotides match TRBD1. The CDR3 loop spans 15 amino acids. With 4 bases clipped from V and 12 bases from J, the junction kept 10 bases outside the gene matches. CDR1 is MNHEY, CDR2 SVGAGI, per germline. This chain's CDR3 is CASSFTGTGSQPLHF. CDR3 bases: TGTGCCAGCAGTTTCACGGGGACAGGGTCTCAACCCCTCCACTTT.

CDR3 amino acids: CASSLERNEQFF. DNA of the CDR3: TGTGCCAGCAGTTTGGAGCGGAATGAGCAGTTCTTC. This chain joins TRBV28 and TRBJ2-1, with D tentatively TRBD2 (5 bases). The germline V gene encodes CDR1 MDHEN and CDR2 SYDVKM. The germline V and J ends were trimmed by 3 bases and 7 bases, with 7 bases remaining between them. The CDR3 is 12 residues long.

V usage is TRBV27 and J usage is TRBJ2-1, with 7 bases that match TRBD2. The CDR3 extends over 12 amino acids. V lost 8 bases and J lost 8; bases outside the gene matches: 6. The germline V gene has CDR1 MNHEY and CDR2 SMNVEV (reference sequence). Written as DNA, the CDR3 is TGTGCCAGCGGGCGGGAGCAGTATGAGCAGTTCTTC. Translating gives CASGREQYEQFF.

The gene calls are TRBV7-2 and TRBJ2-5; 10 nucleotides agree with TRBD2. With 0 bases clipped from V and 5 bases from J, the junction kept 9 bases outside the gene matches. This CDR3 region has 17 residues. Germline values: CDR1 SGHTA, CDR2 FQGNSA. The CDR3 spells CASSLALPSGRGETQYF. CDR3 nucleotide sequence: TGTGCCAGCAGCTTAGCGCTTCCTAGCGGGAGAGGGGAGACCCAGTACTTC.

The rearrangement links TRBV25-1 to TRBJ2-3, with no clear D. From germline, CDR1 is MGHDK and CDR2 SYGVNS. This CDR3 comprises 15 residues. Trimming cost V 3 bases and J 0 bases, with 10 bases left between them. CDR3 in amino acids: CASSDKRSSTDTQYF. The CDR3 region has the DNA TGTGCCAGCAGTGATAAGCGATCTAGCACAGATACGCAGTATTTT.

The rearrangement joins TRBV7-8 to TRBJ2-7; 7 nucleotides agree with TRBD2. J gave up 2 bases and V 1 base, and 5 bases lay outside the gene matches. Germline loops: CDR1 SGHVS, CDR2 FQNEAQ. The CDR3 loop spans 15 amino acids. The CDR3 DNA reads TGTGCCAGCAGCTTAGGTAGCGGGTCTCCCTACGAGCAGTACTTC. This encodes CASSLGSGSPYEQYF.

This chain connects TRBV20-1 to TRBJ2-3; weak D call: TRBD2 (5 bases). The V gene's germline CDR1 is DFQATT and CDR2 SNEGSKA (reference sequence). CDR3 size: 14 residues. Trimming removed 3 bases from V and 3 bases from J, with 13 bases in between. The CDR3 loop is CSASDSRRTDTQYF. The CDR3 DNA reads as TGCAGTGCTAGTGACTCGAGGAGGACAGATACGCAGTATTTT.

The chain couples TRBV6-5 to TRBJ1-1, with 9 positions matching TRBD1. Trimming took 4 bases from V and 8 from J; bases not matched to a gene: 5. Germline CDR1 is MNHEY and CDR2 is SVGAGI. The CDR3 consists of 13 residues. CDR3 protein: CASSSGTGYEAFF. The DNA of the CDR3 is TGTGCCAGCAGTTCCGGGACAGGGTACGAAGCTTTCTTT.

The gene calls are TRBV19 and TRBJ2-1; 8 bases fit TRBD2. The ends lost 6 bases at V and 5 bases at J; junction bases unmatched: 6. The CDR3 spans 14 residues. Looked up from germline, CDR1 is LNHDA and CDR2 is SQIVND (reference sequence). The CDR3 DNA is TGTGCCAGTAGCCCCGGGACTAGTAACAATGAGCAGTTCTTC. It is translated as CASSPGTSNNEQFF. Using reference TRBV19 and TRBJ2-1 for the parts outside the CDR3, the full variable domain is DGGITQSPKYLFRKEGQNVTLSCEQNLNHDAMYWYRQDPGQGLRLIYYSQIVNDFQKGDIAEGYSVSREKKESFPLTVTSAQKNPTAFYLCASSPGTSNNEQFFGPGTRLTVL.

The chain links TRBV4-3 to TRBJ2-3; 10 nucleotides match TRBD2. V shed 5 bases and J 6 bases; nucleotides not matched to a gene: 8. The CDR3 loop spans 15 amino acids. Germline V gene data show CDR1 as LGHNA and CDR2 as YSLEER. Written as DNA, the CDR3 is TGCGCCAGCAGCACCGGGCTAGCGGGAGAGGATACGCAGTATTTT. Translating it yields CASSTGLAGEDTQYF.

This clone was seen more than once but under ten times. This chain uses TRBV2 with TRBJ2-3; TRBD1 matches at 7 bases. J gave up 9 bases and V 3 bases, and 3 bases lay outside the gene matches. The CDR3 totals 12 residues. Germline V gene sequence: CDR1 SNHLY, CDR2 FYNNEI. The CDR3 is CASSERGRTQYF. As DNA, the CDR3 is TGTGCCAGCAGTGAGAGGGGGCGGACGCAGTATTTT.

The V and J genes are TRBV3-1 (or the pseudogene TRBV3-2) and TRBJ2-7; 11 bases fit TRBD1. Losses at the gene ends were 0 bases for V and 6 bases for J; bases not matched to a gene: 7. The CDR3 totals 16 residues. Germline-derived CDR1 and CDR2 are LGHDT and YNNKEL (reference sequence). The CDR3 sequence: CASSQEGGTGGREQYF. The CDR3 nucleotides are TGTGCCAGCAGCCAAGAAGGAGGGACAGGGGGGCGCGAGCAGTACTTC.

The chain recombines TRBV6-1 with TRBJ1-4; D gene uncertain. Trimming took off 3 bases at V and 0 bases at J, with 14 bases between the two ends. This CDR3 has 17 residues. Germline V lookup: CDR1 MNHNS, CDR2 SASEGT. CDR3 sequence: CASSDPHRGATNEKLFF. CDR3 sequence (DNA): TGTGCCAGCAGTGACCCTCACCGCGGTGCAACTAATGAAAAACTGTTTTTT.

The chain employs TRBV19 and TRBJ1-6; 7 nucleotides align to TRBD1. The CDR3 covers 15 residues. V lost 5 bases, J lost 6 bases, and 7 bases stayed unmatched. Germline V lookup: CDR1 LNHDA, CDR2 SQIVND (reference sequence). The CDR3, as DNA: TGTGCCAGTAGTGCGGACAGGAGGACTAATTCACCCCTCCACTTT. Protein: CASSADRRTNSPLHF.

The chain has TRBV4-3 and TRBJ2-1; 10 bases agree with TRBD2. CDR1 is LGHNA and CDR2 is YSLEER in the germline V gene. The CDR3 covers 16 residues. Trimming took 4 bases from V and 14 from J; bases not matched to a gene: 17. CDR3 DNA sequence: TGCGCCAGCAGCCTCATGAGGGGGCTAGCGGGAGAAGAGGAGTTCTTC. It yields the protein CASSLMRGLAGEEEFF.

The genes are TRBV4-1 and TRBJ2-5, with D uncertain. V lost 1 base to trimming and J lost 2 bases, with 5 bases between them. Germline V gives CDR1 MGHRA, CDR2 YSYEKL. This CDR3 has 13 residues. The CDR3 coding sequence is TGCGCCAGCAGCCAAGGCCAGCAAGAGACCCAGTACTTC. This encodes CASSQGQQETQYF.

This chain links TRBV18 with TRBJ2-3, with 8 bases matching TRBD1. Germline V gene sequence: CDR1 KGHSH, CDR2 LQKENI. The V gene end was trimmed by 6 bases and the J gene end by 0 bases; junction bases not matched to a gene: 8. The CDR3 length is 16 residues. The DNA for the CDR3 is TGTGCCAGCTCCGAGGACAGGGACCTTAGCACAGATACGCAGTATTTT. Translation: CASSEDRDLSTDTQYF.

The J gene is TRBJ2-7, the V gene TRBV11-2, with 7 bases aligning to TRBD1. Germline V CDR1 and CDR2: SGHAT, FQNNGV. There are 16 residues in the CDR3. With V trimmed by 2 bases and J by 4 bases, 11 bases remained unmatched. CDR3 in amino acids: CASSLMPIGTAYEQYF. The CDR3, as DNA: TGTGCCAGCAGCTTAATGCCAATCGGGACAGCATACGAGCAGTACTTC. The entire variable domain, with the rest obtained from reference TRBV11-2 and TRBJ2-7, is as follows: EAGVAQSPRYKIIEKRQSVAFWCNPISGHATLYWYQQILGQGPKLLIQFQNNGVVDDSQLPKDRFSAERLKGVDSTLKIQPAKLEDSAVYLCASSLMPIGTAYEQYFGPGTRLTVT.

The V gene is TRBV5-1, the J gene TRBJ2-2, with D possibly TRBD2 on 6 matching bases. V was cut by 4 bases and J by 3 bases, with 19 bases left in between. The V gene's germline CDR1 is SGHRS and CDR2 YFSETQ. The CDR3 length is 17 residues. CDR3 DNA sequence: TGCGCCAGCAGCCCCGGACTCCTTACGGGGGACACCGGGGAGCTGTTTTTT. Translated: CASSPGLLTGDTGELFF.

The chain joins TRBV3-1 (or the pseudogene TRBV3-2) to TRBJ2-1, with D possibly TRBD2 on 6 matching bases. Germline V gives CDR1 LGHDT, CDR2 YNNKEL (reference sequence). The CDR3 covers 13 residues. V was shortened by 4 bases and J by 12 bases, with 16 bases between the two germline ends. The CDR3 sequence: CASSRTDLGGQFF. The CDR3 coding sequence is TGTGCCAGCAGCCGTACGGACCTGGGGGGGCAGTTCTTC.

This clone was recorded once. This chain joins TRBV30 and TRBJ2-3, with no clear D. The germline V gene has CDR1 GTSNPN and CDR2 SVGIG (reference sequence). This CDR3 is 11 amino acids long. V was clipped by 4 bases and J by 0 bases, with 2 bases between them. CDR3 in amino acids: CAWTSTDTQYF. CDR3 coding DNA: TGTGCCTGGACTAGCACAGATACGCAGTATTTT.

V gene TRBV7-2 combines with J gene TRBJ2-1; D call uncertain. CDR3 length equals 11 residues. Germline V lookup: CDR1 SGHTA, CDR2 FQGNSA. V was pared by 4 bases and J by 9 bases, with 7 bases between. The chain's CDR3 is CASSYYGEQFF. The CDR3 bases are TGTGCCAGCAGCTACTACGGTGAGCAGTTCTTC. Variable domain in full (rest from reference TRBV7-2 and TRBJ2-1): GAGVSQSPSNKVTEKGKDVELRCDPISGHTALYWYRQSLGQGLEFLIYFQGNSAPDKSGLPSDRFSAERTGGSVSTLTIQRTQQEDSAVYLCASSYYGEQFFGPGTRLTVL.